What follows is one T cell receptor beta chain and its context. Its antigen is as yet unknown. The sample is drawn from a study of shared clonotypes between healthy human individuals. About the study: Those who served as donors were a couple of women and a few men between the ages of 18 and 49.

The study ran the assay at deep level. Sequencing was performed with immunoSEQ multiplex PCR; in TCRdb, only in-frame clones are kept and a portion is missing. The sample gives hundreds of thousands of clones, 95% to 97% of which show up once; 0.32% is in the top ten. Study-level results: Rarefaction indicated that sorted-subset sequencing remained incomplete although depth was large.

Looked up from germline, CDR1 is DFQATT and CDR2 is SNEGSKA (reference sequence). This CDR3 spans 11 amino acids. Trimming cost V 3 bases and J 6 bases, with 6 bases left between them. This TCR derives from a man aged 25-45 years in good health. Sequenced: memory CD8+ T cells sorted from blood. Subset reported: CD45RO+ cells pooled with CCR7-negative TemRA cells. The gene calls are TRBV20-1 and TRBJ2-1, with D perhaps TRBD1 (5 bases). CDR3 residues: CSASQGNEQFF. The DNA of the CDR3 is TGCAGTGCTAGCCAGGGCAATGAGCAGTTCTTC.